Listed below are T cell receptor beta chains from one sample, sequenced in a study of beta chain features in type 1 diabetes. TCRdb's copy holds only in-frame clones and misses some; the assay was immunoSEQ multiplex PCR. The repertoire holds about 230,000 clones, 15% to 20% seen once, with 0.085% in the top ten. Sequenced sample: naive CD4+ T cells from blood. Receptor source: a young man with type 1 diabetes. The CDR3 runs from the conserved cysteine through the conserved F or W. Each record gives: V gene, clone size, J gene, D gene, CDR3 protein, CDR3 DNA. The D gene is left open where the match is weak. Expanded clones get a size class; other rows say once, few or many, or leave the size out.

v_gene: TRBV7-2; abundance: -; j_gene: TRBJ1-3; d_gene: -; CDR3aa: CASSSDTLDRNTIYF; CDR3nt: TGTGCCAGCAGCTCGGACACCCTGGACCGAAACACCATATATTTT
v_gene: TRBV27; abundance: -; j_gene: TRBJ2-3; d_gene: TRBD2; CDR3aa: CASTLLAGGSTDTQYF; CDR3nt: TGTGCCAGCACCCTTCTAGCGGGAGGTAGCACAGATACGCAGTATTTT
v_gene: TRBV29-1; abundance: few; j_gene: TRBJ1-2; d_gene: TRBD1; CDR3aa: CSVAQGSANYGYTF; CDR3nt: TGCAGCGTGGCACAGGGGTCTGCAAACTATGGCTACACCTTC
v_gene: TRBV9; abundance: -; j_gene: TRBJ1-2; d_gene: -; CDR3aa: CASSRRYPSSYGYTF; CDR3nt: TGTGCCAGCAGCCGGAGGTACCCAAGCAGCTATGGCTACACCTTC
v_gene: TRBV7-2; abundance: few; j_gene: TRBJ2-7; d_gene: -; CDR3aa: CASSLRLSYEQYF; CDR3nt: TGTGCCAGCAGCTTACGGCTATCCTACGAGCAGTACTTC
v_gene: TRBV7-9; abundance: -; j_gene: TRBJ2-7; d_gene: TRBD2; CDR3aa: CASSLAGGNEQYF; CDR3nt: TGTGCCAGCAGCCTAGCGGGAGGCAACGAGCAGTACTTC
v_gene: TRBV18; abundance: -; j_gene: TRBJ1-2; d_gene: -; CDR3aa: CASSPPGQDDGYTF; CDR3nt: TGTGCCAGCTCACCACCGGGGCAGGACGATGGCTACACCTTC
v_gene: TRBV19; abundance: few; j_gene: TRBJ2-1; d_gene: TRBD2; CDR3aa: CASSMNSGSRDEQFF; CDR3nt: TGTGCCAGTAGTATGAATAGCGGGAGTAGGGATGAGCAGTTCTTC
v_gene: TRBV25-1; abundance: few; j_gene: TRBJ1-4; d_gene: -; CDR3aa: CASSDGGSTNEKLFF; CDR3nt: TGTGCCAGCAGTGATGGAGGGAGCACTAATGAAAAACTGTTTTTT
v_gene: TRBV9; abundance: -; j_gene: TRBJ1-2; d_gene: -; CDR3aa: CASSADRGNYGYTF; CDR3nt: TGTGCCAGCAGCGCCGATCGAGGTAACTATGGCTACACCTTC
v_gene: TRBV25-1; abundance: -; j_gene: TRBJ1-2; d_gene: -; CDR3aa: CASGQAGFGYGYTF; CDR3nt: TGTGCCAGCGGGCAGGCAGGGTTTGGCTATGGCTACACCTTC
v_gene: TRBV20-1; abundance: -; j_gene: TRBJ1-1; d_gene: -; CDR3aa: CSARENTEAFF; CDR3nt: TGCAGTGCTAGGGAGAACACTGAAGCTTTCTTT
v_gene: TRBV4-2; abundance: -; j_gene: TRBJ2-3; d_gene: TRBD2; CDR3aa: CASSQVASGRKEGDTQYF; CDR3nt: TGTGCCAGCAGCCAAGTGGCTAGCGGGAGAAAAGAAGGAGATACGCAGTATTTT
v_gene: TRBV7-9; abundance: few; j_gene: TRBJ2-7; d_gene: -; CDR3aa: CASSAARAGAYEQYF; CDR3nt: TGTGCCAGCAGCGCTGCACGAGCGGGCGCCTACGAGCAGTACTTC
v_gene: TRBV2; abundance: once; j_gene: TRBJ2-7; d_gene: -; CDR3aa: CASKASPSYEQYF; CDR3nt: TGTGCCAGCAAAGCCAGCCCATCCTACGAGCAGTACTTC
v_gene: TRBV7-2; abundance: once; j_gene: TRBJ2-3; d_gene: -; CDR3aa: CASRSRPASTDTQYF; CDR3nt: TGTGCCAGCAGATCCCGACCTGCGAGCACAGATACGCAGTATTTT
v_gene: TRBV9; abundance: few; j_gene: TRBJ2-3; d_gene: -; CDR3aa: CASSLAVRTDTQYF; CDR3nt: TGTGCCAGCAGCTTAGCGGTCCGCACAGATACGCAGTATTTT
v_gene: TRBV29-1; abundance: -; j_gene: TRBJ1-2; d_gene: -; CDR3aa: CSGSLQGGYGYTF; CDR3nt: TGCAGCGGATCCCTTCAGGGCGGGTATGGCTACACCTTC
v_gene: TRBV6-5; abundance: -; j_gene: TRBJ1-2; d_gene: -; CDR3aa: CASSLHYNYGYTF; CDR3nt: TGTGCCAGCAGCTTACACTATAACTATGGCTACACCTTC
v_gene: TRBV28; abundance: -; j_gene: TRBJ2-7; d_gene: TRBD2; CDR3aa: CASSSRTSAGNELYF; CDR3nt: TGTGCCAGCAGTTCCCGGACTAGCGCCGGAAACGAATTATACTTC
v_gene: TRBV4-3; abundance: -; j_gene: TRBJ2-7; d_gene: TRBD2; CDR3aa: CASSGLLAGGYEQYF; CDR3nt: TGCGCCAGCAGCGGGTTACTAGCGGGAGGCTACGAGCAGTACTTC
v_gene: TRBV30; abundance: -; j_gene: TRBJ1-2; d_gene: TRBD1; CDR3aa: CAWRPGQGAYGYTF; CDR3nt: TGTGCCTGGAGACCGGGACAGGGGGCATATGGCTACACCTTC
v_gene: TRBV5-8; abundance: -; j_gene: TRBJ2-5; d_gene: -; CDR3aa: CASSLGSGTNQETQYF; CDR3nt: TGTGCCAGCAGCTTGGGGTCGGGGACCAACCAAGAGACCCAGTACTTC
v_gene: TRBV28; abundance: -; j_gene: TRBJ2-5; d_gene: TRBD1; CDR3aa: CASSLQGAGETQYF; CDR3nt: TGTGCCAGCAGTTTACAGGGGGCAGGAGAGACCCAGTACTTC
v_gene: TRBV30; abundance: -; j_gene: TRBJ2-1; d_gene: TRBD2; CDR3aa: CAWSPLAGVMNEQFF; CDR3nt: TGTGCCTGGAGTCCCTTAGCGGGAGTTATGAATGAGCAGTTCTTC
v_gene: TRBV14; abundance: few; j_gene: TRBJ1-2; d_gene: -; CDR3aa: CASSHLQDYRGYTF; CDR3nt: TGTGCCAGCAGCCATTTGCAGGACTATAGAGGCTACACCTTC
v_gene: TRBV5-4; abundance: few; j_gene: TRBJ2-7; d_gene: -; CDR3aa: CASRWGGGGVYEQYF; CDR3nt: TGTGCCAGCAGATGGGGAGGTGGAGGTGTGTACGAGCAGTACTTC
v_gene: TRBV5-6; abundance: once; j_gene: TRBJ2-5; d_gene: TRBD2; CDR3aa: CASSIPGLAGSGLETQYF; CDR3nt: TGTGCCAGCAGCATACCGGGACTAGCGGGTTCCGGTTTAGAGACCCAGTACTTC
v_gene: TRBV7-2; abundance: -; j_gene: TRBJ2-7; d_gene: TRBD1; CDR3aa: CASSLGQGAAYEQYF; CDR3nt: TGTGCCAGCAGCTTAGGACAGGGGGCTGCCTACGAGCAGTACTTC